This is a list of T cell receptor beta chains from one sample in a study of beta chain features in type 1 diabetes. Measured with immunoSEQ multiplex PCR; TCRdb has only the in-frame clones, and not every one. Of 150,000 to 200,000 clones in the sample, 63% were seen once. Sequenced input: naive CD4+ T cells from blood. These receptors all come from a young man with type 1 diabetes. The CDR3 runs from the conserved cysteine through the conserved F or W.

V: TRBV25-1
CDR3: CASSETWQGTGELFF

V: TRBV5-4
CDR3: CASSVGRGGRGPEQYF

V: TRBV29-1
CDR3: CSVLEYQETQYF

V: TRBV13
CDR3: CASSSWPRRADTQYF

V: TRBV30
CDR3: CAWSVGSTSNEKLFF

V: TRBV6-5
CDR3: CASGWTPEPDTQYF

V: TRBV7-2
CDR3: CASSFGGTDLHNEQFF

V: TRBV30
CDR3: CAWQAGYGYTF

V: TRBV9
CDR3: CASSAGHLNTEAFF

V: TRBV30
CDR3: CAWSGQGHSYNEQFF

V: TRBV7-9
CDR3: CASSLLDRASYNEQFF

V: TRBV4-3
CDR3: CASSQDRVEQFF